These T cell receptor beta chains were read from a single sample in a study of a mutant IDH1 vaccine in newly diagnosed glioma. These receptors have no identified antigens. The data were produced by immunoSEQ multiplex PCR, yet TCRdb's version contains in-frame clones alone and is incomplete. The sample holds approximately 60,000 clones, about 80% seen once. Specimen: PBMCs, collected from a glioma patient whose treatment included an IDH1 peptide vaccine. Receptors originate from a woman between 18 and 29 years old with glioma. Some clones in this sample may be carry-over from other donors' samples. CDR3s include the opening cysteine and the closing phenylalanine or tryptophan. Fields, in order: J gene, V gene, D gene, clone size, CDR3 length, CDR3 DNA, CDR3 protein. D genes are given only for firm matches. A row's size may be missing; if present it is once, few, many or a size class.

J gene: TRBJ2-7
V gene: TRBV27
D gene: .
clone size: .
CDR3 length: 12
CDR3 DNA: TGTGCCAGCAGTTTTTTTAACTACGAGCAGTACTTC
CDR3 protein: CASSFFNYEQYF

J gene: TRBJ1-1
V gene: TRBV9
D gene: .
clone size: .
CDR3 length: 15
CDR3 DNA: TGTGCCAGCAGCGAATTGACATCCCCGGGGACTGAAGCTTTCTTT
CDR3 protein: CASSELTSPGTEAFF

J gene: TRBJ2-3
V gene: TRBV7-2
D gene: .
clone size: few
CDR3 length: 14
CDR3 DNA: TGTGCCAGCAGCTTGGCTAGGAACACAGATACGCAGTATTTT
CDR3 protein: CASSLARNTDTQYF

J gene: TRBJ2-7
V gene: TRBV7-9
D gene: TRBD2
clone size: .
CDR3 length: 15
CDR3 DNA: TGTGCCAGCAGCTCCTTAGCGGGAGATATTGACGAGCAGTACTTC
CDR3 protein: CASSSLAGDIDEQYF

J gene: TRBJ2-5
V gene: TRBV28
D gene: TRBD2
clone size: few
CDR3 length: 15
CDR3 DNA: TGTGCCAGCAGTTCTCTAGCGGGGGGGCAAGAGACCCAGTACTTC
CDR3 protein: CASSSLAGGQETQYF

J gene: TRBJ1-2
V gene: TRBV4-3
D gene: .
clone size: few
CDR3 length: 14
CDR3 DNA: TGCGCCAGCAGCCACCAGGGTCAAGGCTATGGCTACACCTTC
CDR3 protein: CASSHQGQGYGYTF

J gene: TRBJ2-7
V gene: TRBV30
D gene: .
clone size: .
CDR3 length: 13
CDR3 DNA: TGTGCCTGGAGTGGGCAGCCCCTTGACGAGCAGTACTTC
CDR3 protein: CAWSGQPLDEQYF

J gene: TRBJ1-2
V gene: TRBV5-1
D gene: .
clone size: .
CDR3 length: 14
CDR3 DNA: TGCGCCAGCAGTCAGAACGTGCAGGGATACGGCTACACCTTC
CDR3 protein: CASSQNVQGYGYTF

J gene: TRBJ2-7
V gene: TRBV11-3
D gene: TRBD1
clone size: .
CDR3 length: 12
CDR3 DNA: TGTGCCAGCAGCTCCTTGGGGACAGCGGAGTACTTC
CDR3 protein: CASSSLGTAEYF

J gene: TRBJ2-7
V gene: TRBV4-2
D gene: .
clone size: few
CDR3 length: 13
CDR3 DNA: TGTGCCAGCAGCCAAGGGGAATATAACGAGCAGTACTTC
CDR3 protein: CASSQGEYNEQYF